Following are 24 T cell receptor beta chains from one sample sequenced in a study of Ad26.COV2.S vaccination and SARS-CoV-2 variants. The data were produced by immunoSEQ multiplex PCR, yet TCRdb's version contains in-frame clones alone and is incomplete. The sample shows about 400,000 clones, approximately 90% of them seen only once. Documented treatment: approximately 18 received Ad26.COV2.S at low or high dose, single or two shots; about five received placebo; per-sample allocation not given. Day 63 after the first vaccine or placebo injection was the time point for sampling. The sequencing used peripheral blood, collected in a trial of Ad26.COV2.S vaccine versus placebo. These receptors originate from a person aged 18-65 years who received the Ad26.COV2.S COVID-19 vaccine or a placebo.

This rearrangement joins TRBV6-5 to TRBJ2-2, with D unclear. This CDR3 contains 14 residues. Trimming took off 5 bases at V and 4 bases at J, with 11 bases between the two ends. Germline loops: CDR1 MNHEY, CDR2 SVGAGI. The CDR3 reads CASSLEDLTGELFF. The CDR3 region has the DNA TGTGCCAGCAGTCTTGAGGACCTCACCGGGGAGCTGTTTTTT.

The rearrangement links TRBV28 to TRBJ1-3; 10 bases line up with TRBD1. V lost 3 bases to trimming and J lost 4 bases; unmatched junction nucleotides: 12. The CDR3 is 18 residues long. The germline V gene has CDR1 MDHEN and CDR2 SYDVKM. The CDR3 sequence is CASSFWRQGAPGGNTIYF. The CDR3 nucleotides read TGTGCCAGCAGTTTCTGGAGACAGGGGGCTCCGGGAGGAAACACCATATATTTT.

V gene TRBV11-3 combines with J gene TRBJ2-3, with no clear D. Trimming left V 1 base short and J 4 bases short, with 9 bases between. CDR3 length: 14 residues. Germline lookup yields CDR1 SGHNT and CDR2 YENEEA. The CDR3 DNA is TGTGCCAGCAGCTTAGCTGGCTTCTCAGATACGCAGTATTTT. Its protein product is CASSLAGFSDTQYF. The variable domain in full, completed from reference TRBV11-3 and TRBJ2-3, reads EAGVVQSPRYKIIEKKQPVAFWCNPISGHNTLYWYLQNLGQGPELLIRYENEEAVDDSQLPKDRFSAERLKGVDSTLKIQPAELGDSAVYLCASSLAGFSDTQYFGPGTRLTVL.

The gene calls are TRBV19 and TRBJ1-3; D remains unclear. Germline V lookup: CDR1 LNHDA, CDR2 SQIVND (reference sequence). This CDR3 comprises 15 residues. V was pared by 7 bases and J by 0 bases, with 13 bases between. The CDR3: CASTQLTPSGNTIYF. The CDR3 region has the DNA TGTGCCAGTACCCAACTTACCCCCTCTGGAAACACCATATATTTT. Looking up the rest from reference TRBV19 and TRBJ1-3 gives the full variable domain: DGGITQSPKYLFRKEGQNVTLSCEQNLNHDAMYWYRQDPGQGLRLIYYSQIVNDFQKGDIAEGYSVSREKKESFPLTVTSAQKNPTAFYLCASTQLTPSGNTIYFGEGSWLTVV.

The rearrangement links TRBV28 to TRBJ2-2; D is unclear. This CDR3 contains 12 residues. Germline V gene lookup returns CDR1 MDHEN and CDR2 SYDVKM. Trimming took off 1 base at V and 6 bases at J, with 3 bases between the two ends. This chain's CDR3 is CASSLSAGELFF. For the CDR3, the DNA is TGTGCCAGCAGTTTATCGGCCGGGGAGCTGTTTTTT.

The chain has TRBV7-6 and TRBJ2-7; D might be TRBD1 (7 bases). This CDR3 has 16 amino acids. The V end was cut by 4 bases, the J end by 0 bases, with 16 bases between. Germline lookup yields CDR1 SGHVS and CDR2 FNYEAQ. In nucleotides, the CDR3 is TGTGCCAGCAGCTCCCAGACTAGGGACAGCTCCTACGAGCAGTACTTC. It is translated as CASSSQTRDSSYEQYF.

This sequence joins TRBV15 and TRBJ1-4; perhaps TRBD1 as D (5 bases). Germline assignment: CDR1 LNHNV and CDR2 YYDKDF (reference sequence). The CDR3 length is 18 residues. V lost 1 base, J lost 0 bases, and 15 bases lay in between. The CDR3 here is CATSRGGGQGPTNEKLFF. The CDR3 coding sequence is TGTGCCACCAGCAGAGGGGGTGGCCAGGGCCCAACTAATGAAAAACTGTTTTTT.

CDR3: CASSFRQGSQPQHF. The CDR3 nucleotides read TGTGCCAGCAGCTTCAGACAGGGGAGTCAGCCCCAGCATTTT. V usage is TRBV5-5 and J usage is TRBJ1-5, with TRBD1 identical over 8 bases. Germline CDR1 and CDR2: SGHKS and YYEKEE (reference sequence). V lost 2 bases and J lost 6; bases outside the gene matches: 4. This CDR3 contains 14 residues. Looking up the rest from reference TRBV5-5 and TRBJ1-5 gives the full variable domain: DAGVTQSPTHLIKTRGQQVTLRCSPISGHKSVSWYQQVLGQGPQFIFQYYEKEERGRGNFPDRFSARQFPNYSSELNVNALLLGDSALYLCASSFRQGSQPQHFGDGTRLSIL.

V usage is TRBV24-1 and J usage is TRBJ2-5, with a possible D match to TRBD1 (6 bases). The CDR3 sequence is 15 residues long. CDR1 and CDR2 (germline): KGHDR, SFDVKD. V was clipped by 3 bases and J by 0 bases, with 10 bases between them. CDR3 in amino acids: CATSDNTGYQETQYF. The CDR3 coding sequence is TGTGCCACCAGTGATAACACAGGGTACCAAGAGACCCAGTACTTC.

This chain joins TRBV15 and TRBJ2-3; D remains unclear. The CDR3 has 15 amino acids. Trimming left V 2 bases short and J 4 bases short, with 13 bases between. Germline-derived CDR1 and CDR2 are LNHNV and YYDKDF (reference sequence). In nucleotides, the CDR3 is TGTGCCACCAGCAGATCCCCGGAGTATGCAGATACGCAGTATTTT. This translates into CATSRSPEYADTQYF.

This sequence joins TRBV7-6 and TRBJ2-5; 12 nucleotides match TRBD1. The CDR3 has 17 residues. Germline values: CDR1 SGHVS, CDR2 FNYEAQ. The J segment lost 4 bases and the V segment lost 3 bases, leaving 9 bases of the junction unmatched. The CDR3 region has the DNA TGTGCCAGCAGCTTGCTCCCGGGACAGGGGGCGCGAGAGACCCAGTACTTC. Its translation: CASSLLPGQGARETQYF.

This clone appeared once. The genes are TRBV7-9 and TRBJ2-7; 7 bases fit TRBD2. The CDR3 runs 15 residues. Germline CDR1 reads SEHNR; CDR2 reads FQNEAQ (reference sequence). V lost 1 base and J lost 1; bases outside the gene matches: 4. CDR3 region: CASSLGASGSYEQYF. In nucleotides, the CDR3 is TGTGCCAGCAGCTTAGGGGCTAGCGGTTCCTACGAGCAGTACTTC. The full variable domain, rest sourced from reference TRBV7-9 and TRBJ2-7, is DTGVSQNPRHKITKRGQNVTFRCDPISEHNRLYWYRQTLGQGPEFLTYFQNEAQLEKSRLLSDRFSAERPKGSFSTLEIQRTEQGDSAMYLCASSLGASGSYEQYFGPGTRLTVT.

The V gene is TRBV12-3 or TRBV12-4, the J gene TRBJ1-6; D is undetermined. The CDR3 extends over 13 amino acids. Trimming removed 4 bases from V and 6 bases from J, with 7 bases in between. As DNA, the CDR3 is TGTGCCAGCAGTTCCGTTGCTAATTCACCCCTCCACTTT. Its translation is CASSSVANSPLHF.

The chain combines TRBV27 with TRBJ2-3; 10 nucleotides align to TRBD1. Per the germline V gene, CDR1 is MNHEY and CDR2 is SMNVEV (reference sequence). The V segment lost 1 base and the J segment 3 bases; nucleotides outside the gene matches: 7. The CDR3 has 17 amino acids. In DNA, the CDR3 is TGTGCCAGCAGTTTATGGGGGGGGACAGGGGCGACAGATACGCAGTATTTT. Translated, it gives CASSLWGGTGATDTQYF.

This chain uses TRBV5-6 with TRBJ2-2; D remains ambiguous. Germline assignment: CDR1 SGHDT and CDR2 YYEEEE. The length of the CDR3 is 14 residues. Trimming pared 0 bases from V and 0 bases from J, leaving 3 bases between. The CDR3 bases are TGTGCCAGCAGCTTGGCATCGAACACCGGGGAGCTGTTTTTT. It specifies CASSLASNTGELFF.

This clone was seen a single time. The chain combines TRBV28 with TRBJ1-3; 7 nucleotides align to TRBD1. The V segment lost 2 bases and the J segment 3 bases; nucleotides outside the gene matches: 7. The CDR3 sequence is 16 residues long. Germline CDR1 is MDHEN and CDR2 is SYDVKM. Written as DNA, the CDR3 is TGTGCCAGCAGTTTAAAGACAGGGCATCTTGGAAACACCATATATTTT. It is translated as CASSLKTGHLGNTIYF.

The chain combines TRBV18 with TRBJ1-2; D possibly corresponds to TRBD1 (5 bases). Germline assignment: CDR1 KGHSH and CDR2 LQKENI. V was pared by 3 bases and J by 6 bases, with 20 bases between. This CDR3 contains 16 residues. The CDR3 DNA sequence: TGTGCCAGCTCACCCAAACACGGGGGGAACGTCCATGGCTACACCTTC. This codes for CASSPKHGGNVHGYTF. Complete variable domain (other parts from reference TRBV18 and TRBJ1-2): NAGVMQNPRHLVRRRGQEARLRCSPMKGHSHVYWYRQLPEEGLKFMVYLQKENIIDESGMPKERFSAEFPKEGPSILRIQQVVRGDSAAYFCASSPKHGGNVHGYTFGSGTRLTVV.

On this clone: Additional DNA sequences in this sample encode the identical CDR3. The rearrangement uses TRBV2 and TRBJ1-5, with D uncertain. Trimming took 6 bases from V and 7 from J, leaving 10 bases between them. CDR1 is SNHLY and CDR2 is FYNNEI in the germline V gene. The CDR3 has 12 amino acids. The CDR3: CASRGRGQPQHF. As DNA, the CDR3 is TGTGCCAGCAGGGGTCGGGGACAGCCCCAGCATTTT.

V is TRBV4-2 and J is TRBJ2-5; TRBD1 is a possible D gene (6 bases). CDR3 length equals 15 residues. V shed 4 bases and J shed 6 bases, with 18 bases lying between them. The V gene's germline CDR1 is LGHNA and CDR2 YNFKEQ. Here the CDR3 DNA reads TGTGCCAGCAGCCCGACGCGGTTCCAGGGGCAGACCCAGTACTTC. It translates to CASSPTRFQGQTQYF.

This chain joins TRBV7-2 and TRBJ2-1, with D perhaps TRBD1 (5 bases). The CDR3 loop spans 16 amino acids. The ends were cut back, 0 bases at V and 2 bases at J, with 11 bases in the middle. Per the germline V gene, CDR1 is SGHTA and CDR2 is FQGNSA. The CDR3 loop reads CASSLAGAGAYNEQFF. The CDR3 bases are TGTGCCAGCAGCTTAGCAGGGGCAGGAGCCTACAATGAGCAGTTCTTC.

The chain couples TRBV4-1 to TRBJ1-6; D uncertain. The germline V and J ends were trimmed by 0 bases and 14 bases, with 17 bases remaining between them. The CDR3 length is 15 residues. The germline V gene has CDR1 MGHRA and CDR2 YSYEKL. CDR3 coding DNA: TGCGCCAGCAGCCAAGATCGATCGGGGATTGAAACCCTCCACTTT. Protein sequence: CASSQDRSGIETLHF.

V usage is TRBV28 and J usage is TRBJ2-1; the match to TRBD1 covers 10 bases. Germline V gene sequence: CDR1 MDHEN, CDR2 SYDVKM. This CDR3 is built from 16 residues. The J segment lost 8 bases and the V segment lost 5 bases, leaving 12 bases of the junction unmatched. Here the CDR3 reads CASSLAGTGVEDEQFF. The CDR3 DNA is TGTGCCAGCAGTCTCGCCGGGACAGGGGTCGAGGATGAGCAGTTCTTC.

This clone has only one observation. The chain joins TRBV15 to TRBJ2-3; D unclear. V gave up 0 bases and J gave up 2 bases, with 9 bases separating them. The CDR3 sequence is 15 residues long. CDR1 is LNHNV and CDR2 is YYDKDF in the germline V gene (reference sequence). CDR3 sequence reads: CATSRDQRTTDTQYF. The CDR3 DNA sequence: TGTGCCACCAGCAGAGACCAAAGGACCACAGATACGCAGTATTTT.

This clone showed up just once. The rearrangement joins TRBV4-1 to TRBJ2-1, with D perhaps TRBD1 or TRBD2 (6 bases each). Germline CDR1 is MGHRA and CDR2 is YSYEKL. This CDR3 has 15 amino acids. V lost 0 bases, J lost 4 bases, and 10 bases lay in between. The CDR3 reads CASSQDGGRYNEQFF. The CDR3 region has the DNA TGCGCCAGCAGCCAAGATGGGGGGCGATACAATGAGCAGTTCTTC.